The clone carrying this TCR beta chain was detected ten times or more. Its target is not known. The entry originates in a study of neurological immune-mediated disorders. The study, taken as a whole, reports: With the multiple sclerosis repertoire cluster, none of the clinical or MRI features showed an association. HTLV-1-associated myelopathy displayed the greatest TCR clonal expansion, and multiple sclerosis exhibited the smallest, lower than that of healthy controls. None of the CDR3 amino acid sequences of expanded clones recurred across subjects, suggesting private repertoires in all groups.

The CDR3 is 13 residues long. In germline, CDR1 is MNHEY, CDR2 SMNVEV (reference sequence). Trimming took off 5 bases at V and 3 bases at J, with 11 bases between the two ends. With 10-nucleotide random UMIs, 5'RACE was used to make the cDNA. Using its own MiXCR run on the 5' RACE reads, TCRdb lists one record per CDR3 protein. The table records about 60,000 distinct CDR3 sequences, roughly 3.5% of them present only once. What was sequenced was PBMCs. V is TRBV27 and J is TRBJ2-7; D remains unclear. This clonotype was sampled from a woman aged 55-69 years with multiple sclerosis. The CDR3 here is CASSPYVFYEQYF. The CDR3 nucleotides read TGTGCCAGCAGTCCATATGTCTTCTACGAGCAGTACTTC.